One and the same sample provided the 20 T cell receptor beta chains below, sequenced in a study of Graves' ophthalmopathy and Graves' hyperthyroidism. RNA transcripts served as template for amplifying TCR beta CDR3 sequences. The first-round RT-PCR employed HTBI primers together with the Qiagen OneStep RT-PCR kit. A multiplex PCR was then performed as the second round. TCRdb called the multiplex PCR reads again in MiXCR, with one record for every CDR3 protein. The sample lists about 400,000 distinct CDR3 sequences, around 19% occurring once. Material for sequencing was peripheral blood. The receptors were gathered from a woman aged 18-30 years with Graves' ophthalmopathy.

This clonotype was detected ten times or more. The V call is TRBV5-1, the J call TRBJ2-3; D is unclear. Trimming took off 0 bases at V and 5 bases at J, with 4 bases between the two ends. The V gene's germline CDR1 is SGHRS and CDR2 YFSETQ. This CDR3 region has 12 residues. The CDR3 bases are TGCGCCAGCAGCTTGGACGGAGATACGCAGTATTTT. Protein: CASSLDGDTQYF. The complete variable domain, with remaining parts taken from reference TRBV5-1 and TRBJ2-3, reads KAGVTQTPRYLIKTRGQQVTLSCSPISGHRSVSWYQQTPGQGLQFLFEYFSETQRNKGNFPGRFSGRQFSNSRSEMNVSTLELGDSALYLCASSLDGDTQYFGPGTRLTVL.

Ten or more counts support this clonotype. This rearrangement joins TRBV28 to TRBJ1-2; possible D gene TRBD1, 6 bases. Germline V gene data show CDR1 as MDHEN and CDR2 as SYDVKM. V was cut by 0 bases and J by 8 bases, with 13 bases left in between. The CDR3 is 14 amino acids. Here the CDR3 reads CASSLWGALRGYTF. The CDR3 nucleotides read TGTGCCAGCAGTTTATGGGGGGCGCTAAGAGGCTACACCTTC.

This clonotype was seen many times. V gene TRBV27 combines with J gene TRBJ2-5; D possibly uses TRBD1 or TRBD2 (5 bases each). Germline CDR1 MNHEY, CDR2 SMNVEV (reference sequence). Trimming took off 6 bases at V and 7 bases at J, with 15 bases between the two ends. The CDR3 is made up of 13 amino acids. CDR3 DNA sequence: TGTGCCAGCAGGGGGACCCCTGGGGTGACCCAGTACTTC. It is translated as CASRGTPGVTQYF.

This clonotype occurred many times. The rearrangement uses TRBV11-2 and TRBJ2-2; 7 bases fit TRBD1. V was pared by 5 bases and J by 1 base, with 10 bases of the junction left unmatched. Germline V CDR1 and CDR2: SGHAT, FQNNGV. This CDR3 comprises 17 residues. The DNA of the CDR3 is TGTGCCAGCAGCACGACCGACAGGGTTGTGAACACCGGGGAGCTGTTTTTT. Protein: CASSTTDRVVNTGELFF.

This clonotype was observed at least ten times. This chain uses TRBV7-8 with TRBJ2-5, with D possibly TRBD1 on 6 matching bases. V was trimmed by 5 bases and J by 1 base, leaving 11 bases between them. Germline CDR1 and CDR2: SGHVS and FQNEAQ. The CDR3 sequence is 14 residues long. The CDR3 region is CASSGGQRQETQYF. The CDR3 region has the DNA TGTGCCAGCAGCGGAGGACAGCGCCAAGAGACCCAGTACTTC.

This clonotype appeared many times. The chain links TRBV20-1 to TRBJ2-2; 7 nucleotides line up with TRBD1. The CDR3 consists of 13 residues. V shed 5 bases, J shed 8 bases, and the junction held 8 bases outside the gene matches. CDR1 and CDR2 from the germline V gene are DFQATT and SNEGSKA (reference sequence). The CDR3 here is CSADRVNRGELFF. CDR3 coding DNA: TGCAGTGCTGACAGGGTTAATAGGGGGGAGCTGTTTTTT.

This clonotype was observed many times. The chain links TRBV19 to TRBJ1-2, with 10 bases lining up with TRBD1. The CDR3 is 17 residues long. Per the germline V gene, CDR1 is LNHDA and CDR2 is SQIVND (reference sequence). V shed 5 bases and J 4 bases; nucleotides not matched to a gene: 13. CDR3 protein: CASSVTGQGQEGYGYTF. The CDR3 DNA reads as TGTGCCAGTAGTGTGACGGGACAGGGGCAAGAGGGCTATGGCTACACCTTC. Combining the CDR3 with reference TRBV19 and TRBJ1-2 gives the whole variable domain DGGITQSPKYLFRKEGQNVTLSCEQNLNHDAMYWYRQDPGQGLRLIYYSQIVNDFQKGDIAEGYSVSREKKESFPLTVTSAQKNPTAFYLCASSVTGQGQEGYGYTFGSGTRLTVV.

This clonotype was observed at least ten times. This chain joins TRBV28 and TRBJ2-7, with a weak D call TRBD2 (7 bases). CDR1 and CDR2 from the germline V gene are MDHEN and SYDVKM. Trimming stripped 8 bases from V and 0 bases from J, with 11 bases between. The CDR3 covers 13 residues. The DNA of the CDR3 is TGTGCCAGCGCGGGGGCAGACTCCTACGAGCAGTACTTC. The encoded protein is CASAGADSYEQYF.

This clonotype was found a few times. The chain employs TRBV2 and TRBJ2-7; 7 nucleotides match TRBD2. V shed 7 bases and J 2 bases; nucleotides not matched to a gene: 2. Germline CDR1 and CDR2: SNHLY and FYNNEI. This CDR3 has 12 amino acids. The CDR3 region is CASKRETYEQYF. In DNA form, the CDR3 reads TGTGCCAGCAAGCGGGAAACCTACGAGCAGTACTTC.

Ten or more counts support this clonotype. The chain is built from TRBV28 and TRBJ2-7; D not resolved. V lost 5 bases and J 0 bases, leaving 8 bases between the germline ends. CDR1 and CDR2 from the germline V gene are MDHEN and SYDVKM. The CDR3 totals 13 residues. CDR3 sequence (DNA): TGTGCCAGCAGTCCCCCCCGCTCCTACGAGCAGTACTTC. It encodes CASSPPRSYEQYF.

Many counts were recorded for this clonotype. The rearrangement joins TRBV6-2 or TRBV6-3 to TRBJ2-7; 10 bases map to TRBD1. CDR3 length: 16 amino acids. V shed 3 bases, J shed 3 bases, and the junction held 8 bases outside the gene matches. CDR1 is MNHEY and CDR2 is SVGEGT in the germline V gene. CDR3 DNA sequence: TGTGCCAGCAGTTATGGGCGGGACAGGGGATTCTACGAGCAGTACTTC. This sequence encodes CASSYGRDRGFYEQYF.

There are many counts of this clonotype. An end of the junction differs from the germline gene, which may be a read error. The chain joins TRBV12-3 or TRBV12-4 to TRBJ1-5, with 10 bases fitting TRBD1. CDR3 length: 15 residues. CDR3 coding DNA: TGTGCCAGCAGTCCTAAGACAGGGGGCAACCAGCCCCAGCATTTT. This translates into CASSPKTGGNQPQHF.

The CDR3 region is CASSLVAGESSYEQYF. CDR3 DNA: TGTGCCAGCAGCTTGGTTGCGGGGGAAAGCTCCTACGAGCAGTACTTC. This sequence joins TRBV11-2 and TRBJ2-7; 7 bases map to TRBD2. CDR1 is SGHAT and CDR2 is FQNNGV in the germline V gene. The length of the CDR3 is 16 residues. The ends lost 3 bases at V and 0 bases at J; junction bases unmatched: 8.

This clonotype has ten or more counts. The rearrangement uses TRBV30 and TRBJ2-5; D remains unclear. V was cut by 2 bases and J by 13 bases, with 20 bases left in between. Germline V gene data show CDR1 as GTSNPN and CDR2 as SVGIG (reference sequence). The CDR3 length is 13 residues. CDR3 amino acids: CAWSSRITGLRYF. The CDR3 bases are TGTGCCTGGAGTTCGAGAATCACGGGCCTTCGGTACTTC.

This clonotype was observed many times. At one end the junction does not follow the germline gene, possibly because of a read error. This sequence joins TRBV12-3 or TRBV12-4 and TRBJ2-7; TRBD1 might be the D (6 bases). The CDR3 contains 14 residues. The CDR3 protein is CASSLRVGTRENSF. CDR3 DNA sequence: TGTGCCAGCAGTTTAAGGGTCGGGACACGCGAAAACTCCTTC.

This clonotype was observed at least ten times. V usage is TRBV20-1 and J usage is TRBJ1-5; D is undetermined. Germline-derived CDR1 and CDR2 are DFQATT and SNEGSKA (reference sequence). CDR3 length: 16 amino acids. V lost 1 base to trimming and J lost 2 bases, with 15 bases between them. This CDR3 is CSARAIWLQGNQPQHF. In DNA, the CDR3 is TGCAGTGCTAGAGCCATTTGGCTCCAAGGCAATCAGCCCCAGCATTTT.

This clonotype came up many times. The V gene is TRBV4-2, the J gene TRBJ1-5; 9 bases are shared with TRBD1. The CDR3 contains 17 residues. Germline lookup yields CDR1 LGHNA and CDR2 YNFKEQ. V gave up 1 base and J gave up 9 bases; unmatched junction bases: 13. The CDR3 DNA sequence: TGTGCCAGCAGCCAAGTTTTTCCCCAGACAGGGGGTGTGCCCCAGCATTTT. It is translated as CASSQVFPQTGGVPQHF.

This clonotype was seen ten or more times. The chain uses TRBV20-1 and TRBJ1-5, with TRBD1 identical over 7 bases. Germline V CDR1 and CDR2: DFQATT, SNEGSKA (reference sequence). This CDR3 contains 15 residues. With V trimmed by 3 bases and J by 5 bases, 10 bases remained unmatched. The CDR3 DNA reads TGCAGTGCTAGCCGTGCGGGGACAGCTGATCAGCCCCAGCATTTT. Its translation: CSASRAGTADQPQHF.

This clonotype was observed at least ten times. The chain couples TRBV27 to TRBJ2-5; 9 bases match TRBD2. J lost 2 bases, V lost 8 bases, and 6 bases had no gene match. This CDR3 region has 14 residues. Germline V lookup: CDR1 MNHEY, CDR2 SMNVEV (reference sequence). The CDR3 sequence: CASRSGGPQETQYF. CDR3 bases: TGTGCCAGCCGTAGCGGGGGCCCTCAAGAGACCCAGTACTTC.

This clonotype occurred many times. The V gene is TRBV27, the J gene TRBJ1-5, with 7 bases identical to TRBD1. This CDR3 is 13 amino acids long. The V segment lost 5 bases and the J segment 8 bases; nucleotides outside the gene matches: 6. Germline V CDR1 and CDR2: MNHEY, SMNVEV (reference sequence). The CDR3 loop reads CASSIRGSEPQHF. The DNA of the CDR3 is TGTGCCAGCAGTATCAGGGGGTCGGAGCCCCAGCATTTT.